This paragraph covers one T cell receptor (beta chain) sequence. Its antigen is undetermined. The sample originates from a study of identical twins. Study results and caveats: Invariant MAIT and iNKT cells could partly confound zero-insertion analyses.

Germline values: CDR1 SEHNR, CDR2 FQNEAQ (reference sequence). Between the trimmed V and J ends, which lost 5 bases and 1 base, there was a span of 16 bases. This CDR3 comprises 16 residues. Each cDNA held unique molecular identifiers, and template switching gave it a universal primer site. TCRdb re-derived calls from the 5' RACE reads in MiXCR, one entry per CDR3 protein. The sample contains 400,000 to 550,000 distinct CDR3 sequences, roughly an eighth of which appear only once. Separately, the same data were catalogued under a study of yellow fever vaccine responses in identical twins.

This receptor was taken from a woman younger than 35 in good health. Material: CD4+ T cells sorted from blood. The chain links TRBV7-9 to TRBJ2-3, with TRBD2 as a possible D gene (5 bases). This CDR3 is CASSPMRAIGTDTQYF. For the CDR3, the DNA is TGTGCCAGCAGCCCCATGAGGGCGATAGGCACAGATACGCAGTATTTT.